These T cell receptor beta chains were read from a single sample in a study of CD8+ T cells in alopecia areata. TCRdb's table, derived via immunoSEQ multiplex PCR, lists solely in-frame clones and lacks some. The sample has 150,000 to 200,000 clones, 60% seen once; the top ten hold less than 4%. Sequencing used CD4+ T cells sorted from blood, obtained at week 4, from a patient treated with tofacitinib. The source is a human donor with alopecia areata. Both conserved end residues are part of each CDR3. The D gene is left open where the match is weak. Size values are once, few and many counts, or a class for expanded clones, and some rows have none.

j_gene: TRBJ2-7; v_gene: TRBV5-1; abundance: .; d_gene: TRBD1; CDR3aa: CASSLSPGTGVEQYF; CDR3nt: TGCGCCAGCAGCTTGTCCCCCGGGACAGGGGTCGAGCAGTACTTC
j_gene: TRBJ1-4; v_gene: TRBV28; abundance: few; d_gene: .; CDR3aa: CASSPLALTNEKLFF; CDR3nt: TGTGCCAGCAGTCCCTTAGCGCTGACTAATGAAAAACTGTTTTTT
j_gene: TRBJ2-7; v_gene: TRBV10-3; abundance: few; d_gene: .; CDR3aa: CAISGTLRSSYEQYF; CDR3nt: TGTGCCATCAGTGGGACTCTCCGGAGCTCCTACGAGCAGTACTTC
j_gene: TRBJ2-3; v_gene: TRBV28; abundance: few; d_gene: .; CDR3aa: CASSYNQFTLTDTQYF; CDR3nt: TGTGCCAGCAGCTATAATCAATTCACCCTCACAGATACGCAGTATTTT
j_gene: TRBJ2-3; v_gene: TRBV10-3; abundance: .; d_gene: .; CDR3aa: CAISDLQPTDTQYF; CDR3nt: TGTGCCATCAGTGACCTCCAGCCCACAGATACGCAGTATTTT
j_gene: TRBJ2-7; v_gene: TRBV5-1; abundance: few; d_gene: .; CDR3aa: CASTPGGAAYEQYF; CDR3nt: TGCGCCAGCACCCCTGGCGGGGCAGCCTACGAGCAGTACTTC
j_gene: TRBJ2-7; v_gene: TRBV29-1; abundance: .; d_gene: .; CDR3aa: CSVRSPSFYEQYF; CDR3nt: TGCAGCGTTCGATCCCCGTCCTTCTACGAGCAGTACTTC
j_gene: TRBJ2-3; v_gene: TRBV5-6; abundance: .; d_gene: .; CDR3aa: CASSLGARRTSDTQYF; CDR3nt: TGTGCCAGCAGCTTGGGGGCCCGCCGGACTTCAGATACGCAGTATTTT
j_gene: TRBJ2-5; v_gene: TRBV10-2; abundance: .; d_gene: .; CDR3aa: CASSGSRQETQYF; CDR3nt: TGCGCCAGCAGTGGTAGTAGGCAGGAGACCCAGTACTTC
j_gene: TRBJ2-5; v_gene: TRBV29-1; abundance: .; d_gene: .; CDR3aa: CSVGWARETQYF; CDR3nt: TGCAGCGTTGGTTGGGCAAGGGAGACCCAGTACTTC
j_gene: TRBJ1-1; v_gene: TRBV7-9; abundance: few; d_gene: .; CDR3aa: CASSLGQIEAFF; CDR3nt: TGTGCCAGCAGCTTAGGACAGATTGAAGCTTTCTTT
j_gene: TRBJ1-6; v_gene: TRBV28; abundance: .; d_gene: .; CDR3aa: CASSSPGGVPLHF; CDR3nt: TGTGCCAGCAGTAGCCCTGGGGGGGTACCCCTCCACTTT
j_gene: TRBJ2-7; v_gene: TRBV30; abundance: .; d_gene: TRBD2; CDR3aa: CAWSVSRGGHHEQYF; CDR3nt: TGTGCCTGGAGTGTCTCCCGGGGGGGCCATCACGAGCAGTACTTC
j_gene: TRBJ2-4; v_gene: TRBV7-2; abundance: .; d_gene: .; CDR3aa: CASSVPYALAKNIQYF; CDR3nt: TGTGCCAGCAGCGTGCCCTACGCCCTAGCCAAAAACATTCAGTACTTC
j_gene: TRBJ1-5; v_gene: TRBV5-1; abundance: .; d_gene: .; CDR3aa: CASSLITGHNQPQHF; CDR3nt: TGCGCCAGCAGCTTGATTACGGGCCACAATCAGCCCCAGCATTTT
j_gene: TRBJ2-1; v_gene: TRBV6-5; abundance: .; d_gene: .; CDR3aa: CASRRINEQFF; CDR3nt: TGTGCCAGCAGGCGAATCAATGAGCAGTTCTTC
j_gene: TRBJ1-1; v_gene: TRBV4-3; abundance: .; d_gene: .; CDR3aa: CASSLEEEMNTEAFF; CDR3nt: TGCGCCAGCAGCTTGGAAGAAGAGATGAACACTGAAGCTTTCTTT
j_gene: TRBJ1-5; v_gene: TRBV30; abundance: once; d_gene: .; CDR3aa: CAWSVPFRVYQPQHF; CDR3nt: TGTGCCTGGAGTGTACCCTTCAGGGTGTATCAGCCCCAGCATTTT
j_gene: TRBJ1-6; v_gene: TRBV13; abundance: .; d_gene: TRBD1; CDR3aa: CASSLNQGVNSPLHF; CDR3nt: TGTGCCAGCAGCTTAAATCAGGGGGTAAATTCACCCCTCCACTTT
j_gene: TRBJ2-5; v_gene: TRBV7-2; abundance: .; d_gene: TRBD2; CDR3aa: CASSLGGGSGQETQYF; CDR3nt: TGTGCCAGCAGCTTAGGCGGGGGATCGGGGCAAGAGACCCAGTACTTC
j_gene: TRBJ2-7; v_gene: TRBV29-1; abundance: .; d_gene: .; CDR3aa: CSVAGTYDEQYF; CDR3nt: TGCAGCGTGGCTGGGACATACGACGAGCAGTACTTC
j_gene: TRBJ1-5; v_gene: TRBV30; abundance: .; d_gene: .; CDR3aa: CAWSVQGSNQPQHF; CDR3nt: TGTGCCTGGAGTGTACAGGGAAGCAATCAGCCCCAGCATTTT
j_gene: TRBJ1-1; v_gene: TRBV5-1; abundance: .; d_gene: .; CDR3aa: CASSGGPMNTEAFF; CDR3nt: TGCGCCAGCAGCGGGGGACCGATGAACACTGAAGCTTTCTTT
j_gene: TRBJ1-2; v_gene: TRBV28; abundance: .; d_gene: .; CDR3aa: CASSLQGRPGGYTF; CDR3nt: TGTGCCAGCAGTTTACAGGGCAGACCTGGTGGCTACACCTTC
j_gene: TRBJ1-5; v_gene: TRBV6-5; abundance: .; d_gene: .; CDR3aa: CASSLGPPGYQPQHF; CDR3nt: TGTGCCAGCAGTCTGGGACCCCCCGGCTATCAGCCCCAGCATTTT
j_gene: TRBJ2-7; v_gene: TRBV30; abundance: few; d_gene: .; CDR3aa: CAWSASHEQYF; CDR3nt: TGTGCCTGGAGTGCATCCCACGAGCAGTACTTC
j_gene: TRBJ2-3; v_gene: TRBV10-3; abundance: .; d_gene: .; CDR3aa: CAIRDEGAGGTQYF; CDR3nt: TGTGCCATCCGGGACGAGGGGGCCGGGGGTACGCAGTATTTT
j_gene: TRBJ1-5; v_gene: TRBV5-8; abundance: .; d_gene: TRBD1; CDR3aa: CASSRGTGDSNQPQHF; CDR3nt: TGTGCCAGCAGCCGCGGGACAGGAGATAGCAATCAGCCCCAGCATTTT
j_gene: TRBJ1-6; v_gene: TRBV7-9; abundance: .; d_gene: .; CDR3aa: CASTKASGSPLHF; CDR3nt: TGTGCCAGCACGAAGGCCTCGGGATCACCCCTCCACTTT
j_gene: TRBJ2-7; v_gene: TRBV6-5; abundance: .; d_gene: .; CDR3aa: CASSYSSGEDEQYF; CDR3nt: TGTGCCAGCAGTTACTCGTCGGGGGAGGACGAGCAGTACTTC
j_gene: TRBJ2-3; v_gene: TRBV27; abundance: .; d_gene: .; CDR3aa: CASSLSPLGDTQYF; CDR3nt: TGTGCCAGCAGTTTATCCCCCTTGGGAGATACGCAGTATTTT
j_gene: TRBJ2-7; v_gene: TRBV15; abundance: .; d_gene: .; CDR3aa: CATSTYVGGEQYF; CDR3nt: TGTGCCACCAGCACGTACGTGGGTGGGGAGCAGTACTTC
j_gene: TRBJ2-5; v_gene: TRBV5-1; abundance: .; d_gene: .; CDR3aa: CASSLGQPETQYF; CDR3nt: TGCGCCAGCAGCTTGGGCCAACCCGAGACCCAGTACTTC
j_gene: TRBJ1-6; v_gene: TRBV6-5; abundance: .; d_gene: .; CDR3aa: CASSYSRPRNSPLHF; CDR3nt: TGTGCCAGCAGTTACTCTAGGCCGAGAAATTCACCCCTCCACTTT
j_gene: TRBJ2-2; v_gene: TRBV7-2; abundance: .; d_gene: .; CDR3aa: CASSLTPQPGELFF; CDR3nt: TGTGCCAGCAGCTTAACGCCCCAACCCGGGGAGCTGTTTTTT
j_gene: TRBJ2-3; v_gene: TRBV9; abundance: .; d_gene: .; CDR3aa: CASSGRGASTDTQYF; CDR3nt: TGTGCCAGCAGCGGGAGGGGGGCTAGCACAGATACGCAGTATTTT
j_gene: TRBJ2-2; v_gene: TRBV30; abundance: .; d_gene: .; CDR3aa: CAWSSVAPGELFF; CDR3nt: TGTGCCTGGAGTTCTGTTGCCCCCGGGGAGCTGTTTTTT
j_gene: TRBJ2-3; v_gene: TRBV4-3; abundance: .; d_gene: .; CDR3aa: CASSQGVVLDTQYF; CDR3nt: TGCGCCAGCAGCCAAGGGGTAGTGCTGGATACGCAGTATTTT
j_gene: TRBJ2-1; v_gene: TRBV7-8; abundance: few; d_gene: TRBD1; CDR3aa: CASSPWTGTRPSSYNEQFF; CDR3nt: TGTGCCAGCAGCCCTTGGACAGGAACCCGACCGAGCTCCTACAATGAGCAGTTCTTC
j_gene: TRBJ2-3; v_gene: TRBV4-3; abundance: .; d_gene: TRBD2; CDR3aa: CASSQDLRGGSTDTQYF; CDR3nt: TGCGCCAGCAGCCAAGACCTCCGGGGGGGTAGCACAGATACGCAGTATTTT
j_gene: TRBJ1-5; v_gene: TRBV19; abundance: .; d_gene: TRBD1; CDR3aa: CASSTGQGNQPQHF; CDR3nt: TGTGCCAGTAGTACGGGACAGGGCAATCAGCCCCAGCATTTT
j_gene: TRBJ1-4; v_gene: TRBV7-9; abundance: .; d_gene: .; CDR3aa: CASSPGRGEGRF; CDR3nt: TGTGCCAGCAGCCCGGGCCGGGGAGAGGGCCGTTTT
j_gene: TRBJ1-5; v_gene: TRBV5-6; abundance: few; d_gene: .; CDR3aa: CASSLGPNYQPQHF; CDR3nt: TGTGCCAGCAGCCTGGGACCAAATTATCAGCCCCAGCATTTT
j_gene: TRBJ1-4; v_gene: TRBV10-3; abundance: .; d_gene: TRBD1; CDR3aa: CAISERDREREKLFF; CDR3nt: TGTGCCATCAGTGAGAGGGACAGGGAACGTGAAAAACTGTTTTTT
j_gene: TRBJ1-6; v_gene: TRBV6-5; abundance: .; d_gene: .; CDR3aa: CASSYGVPRSSPLHF; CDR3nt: TGTGCCAGCAGTTACGGGGTCCCCCGGAGCTCACCCCTCCACTTT
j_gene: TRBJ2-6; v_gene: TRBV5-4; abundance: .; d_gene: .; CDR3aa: CASHAQGAGANVLTF; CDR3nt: TGTGCCAGCCACGCACAGGGAGCTGGGGCCAACGTCCTGACTTTC
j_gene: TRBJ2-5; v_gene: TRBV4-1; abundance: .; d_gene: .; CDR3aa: CASSQDRSGVQETQYF; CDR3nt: TGCGCCAGCAGCCAAGATCGTTCAGGAGTGCAAGAGACCCAGTACTTC